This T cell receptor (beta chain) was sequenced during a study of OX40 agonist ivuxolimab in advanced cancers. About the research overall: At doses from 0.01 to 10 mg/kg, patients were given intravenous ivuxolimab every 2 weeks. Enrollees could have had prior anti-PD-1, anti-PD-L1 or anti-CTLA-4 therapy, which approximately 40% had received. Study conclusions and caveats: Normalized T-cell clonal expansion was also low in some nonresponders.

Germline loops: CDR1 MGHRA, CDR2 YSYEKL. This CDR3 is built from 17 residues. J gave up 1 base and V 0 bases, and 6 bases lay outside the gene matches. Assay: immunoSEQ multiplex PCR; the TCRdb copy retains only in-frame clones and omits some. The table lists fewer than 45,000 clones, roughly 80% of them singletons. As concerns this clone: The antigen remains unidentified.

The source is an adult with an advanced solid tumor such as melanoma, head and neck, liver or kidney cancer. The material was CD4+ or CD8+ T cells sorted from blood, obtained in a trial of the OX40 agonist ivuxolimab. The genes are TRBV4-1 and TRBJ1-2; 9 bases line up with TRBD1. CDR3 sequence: CASSQDARTGVNYGYTF. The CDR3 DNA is TGCGCCAGCAGCCAAGATGCGCGGACAGGGGTTAACTATGGCTACACCTTC.